This TCR beta chain was obtained from a study of blood T cell repertoires in COVID-19. Study information: T cells, B-cell-depleted T cells, or PBMCs provided the cDNA or gDNA that served as material.

This clone was seen once. Seattle-derived patients entered the study during active infection and were followed longitudinally. Germline assignment: CDR1 ENHRY and CDR2 SYGVKD. V shed 3 bases and J shed 2 bases, with 13 bases lying between them. The CDR3 runs 15 residues. The data were produced by immunoSEQ multiplex PCR, yet TCRdb's version contains in-frame clones alone and is incomplete. The data show approximately 120,000 clones, 92% seen once. The sequence derives from a man aged 45-65 years with COVID-19, enrolled during active disease. The chain is built from TRBV10-3 and TRBJ1-1; D is perhaps TRBD1 (5 bases). The specimen sequenced was peripheral blood. The CDR3 is CAISEGQGGNTEAFF. DNA of the CDR3: TGTGCCATCAGTGAAGGGCAGGGAGGTAACACTGAAGCTTTCTTT.